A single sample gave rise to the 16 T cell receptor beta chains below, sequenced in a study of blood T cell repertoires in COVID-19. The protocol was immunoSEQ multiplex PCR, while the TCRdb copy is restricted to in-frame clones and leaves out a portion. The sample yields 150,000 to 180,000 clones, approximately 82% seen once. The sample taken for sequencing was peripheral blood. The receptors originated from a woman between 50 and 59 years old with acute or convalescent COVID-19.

The CDR3 sequence is CASSSVQPQHF. As DNA, the CDR3 is TGTGCCAGCAGTTCTGTCCAGCCCCAGCATTTT. J is TRBJ1-5 and V is TRBV6-5; D is ambiguous. V gave up 4 bases and J gave up 7 bases, with 5 bases separating them. Germline-derived CDR1 and CDR2 are MNHEY and SVGAGI. The CDR3 runs to 11 residues.

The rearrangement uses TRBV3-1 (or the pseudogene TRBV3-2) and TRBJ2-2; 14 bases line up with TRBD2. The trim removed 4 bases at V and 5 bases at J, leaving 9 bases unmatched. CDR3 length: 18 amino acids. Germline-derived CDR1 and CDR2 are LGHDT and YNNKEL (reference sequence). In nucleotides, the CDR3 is TGTGCCAGCAGCCCGGGACTAGCGGGAGAAAGACGGACCGGGGAGCTGTTTTTT. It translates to CASSPGLAGERRTGELFF.

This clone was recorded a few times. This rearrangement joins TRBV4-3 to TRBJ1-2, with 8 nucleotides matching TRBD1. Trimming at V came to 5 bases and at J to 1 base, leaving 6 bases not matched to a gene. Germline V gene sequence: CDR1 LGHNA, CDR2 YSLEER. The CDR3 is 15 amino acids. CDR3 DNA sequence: TGCGCCAGCAGCTTAAGGACAGGGTTTAACTATGGCTACACCTTC. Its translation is CASSLRTGFNYGYTF.

The CDR3 is CASSESQVTEAFF. The CDR3 nucleotides read TGTGCCAGCTCAGAGTCGCAGGTTACTGAAGCTTTCTTT. The rearrangement joins TRBV18 to TRBJ1-1; D remains unclear. Trimming shortened V by 5 bases and J by 5 bases, and 12 bases separated the two germline ends. This CDR3 comprises 13 residues. Looked up from germline, CDR1 is KGHSH and CDR2 is LQKENI.

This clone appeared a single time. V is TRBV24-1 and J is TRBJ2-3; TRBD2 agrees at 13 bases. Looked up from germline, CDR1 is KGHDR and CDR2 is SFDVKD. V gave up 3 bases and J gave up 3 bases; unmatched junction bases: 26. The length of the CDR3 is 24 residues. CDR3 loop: CATSDSRGATSGRAIGSPTDTQYF. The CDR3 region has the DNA TGTGCCACCAGTGATAGCCGGGGCGCAACTAGCGGGAGGGCCATAGGGTCCCCTACAGATACGCAGTATTTT.

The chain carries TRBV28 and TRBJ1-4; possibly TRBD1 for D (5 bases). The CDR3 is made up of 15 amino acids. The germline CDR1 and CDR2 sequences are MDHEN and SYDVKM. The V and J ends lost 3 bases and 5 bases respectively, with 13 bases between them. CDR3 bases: TGTGCCAGCAGTTTCCGCCAGGGTGGGAATGAAAAACTGTTTTTT. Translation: CASSFRQGGNEKLFF.

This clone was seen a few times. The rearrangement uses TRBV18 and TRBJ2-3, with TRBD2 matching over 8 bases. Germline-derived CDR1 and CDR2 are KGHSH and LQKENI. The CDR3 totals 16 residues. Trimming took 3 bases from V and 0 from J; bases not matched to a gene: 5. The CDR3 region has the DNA TGTGCCAGCTCACCCACGACTAGCGAAAGCACAGATACGCAGTATTTT. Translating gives CASSPTTSESTDTQYF.

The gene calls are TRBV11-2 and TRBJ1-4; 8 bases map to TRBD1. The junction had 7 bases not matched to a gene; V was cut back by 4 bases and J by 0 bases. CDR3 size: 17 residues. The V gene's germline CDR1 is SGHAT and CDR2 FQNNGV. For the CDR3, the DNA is TGTGCCAGCAGCTCAATCTCACAGGGGGCAACTAATGAAAAACTGTTTTTT. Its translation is CASSSISQGATNEKLFF.

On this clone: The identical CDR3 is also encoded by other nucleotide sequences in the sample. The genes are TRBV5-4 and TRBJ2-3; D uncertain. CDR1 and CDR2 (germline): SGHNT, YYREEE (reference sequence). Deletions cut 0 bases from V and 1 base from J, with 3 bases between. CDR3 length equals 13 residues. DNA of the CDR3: TGTGCCAGCAGCTTGGCCGGCACAGATACGCAGTATTTT. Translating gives CASSLAGTDTQYF.

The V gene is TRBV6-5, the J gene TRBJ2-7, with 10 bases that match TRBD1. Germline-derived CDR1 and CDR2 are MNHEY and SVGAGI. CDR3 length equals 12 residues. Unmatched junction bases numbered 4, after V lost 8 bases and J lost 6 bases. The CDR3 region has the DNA TGTGCCAGCTGGGACAGGGGACGCGAGCAGTACTTC. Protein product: CASWDRGREQYF.

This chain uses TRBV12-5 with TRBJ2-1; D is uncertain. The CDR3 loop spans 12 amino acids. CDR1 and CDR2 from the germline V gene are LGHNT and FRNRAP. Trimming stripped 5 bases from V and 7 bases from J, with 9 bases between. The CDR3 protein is CASGTAGNEQFF. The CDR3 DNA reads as TGTGCTAGTGGTACGGCCGGGAATGAGCAGTTCTTC.

This CDR3 is CASSRLAVQYNEQFF. The DNA for the CDR3 is TGCGCCAGCAGCCGACTAGCGGTTCAGTACAATGAGCAGTTCTTC. The J gene is TRBJ2-1, the V gene TRBV4-3; 9 bases agree with TRBD2. Germline V gene lookup returns CDR1 LGHNA and CDR2 YSLEER. Germline trimming cut 4 bases from V and 4 bases from J; bases unmatched to any gene: 5. The CDR3 has 15 residues.

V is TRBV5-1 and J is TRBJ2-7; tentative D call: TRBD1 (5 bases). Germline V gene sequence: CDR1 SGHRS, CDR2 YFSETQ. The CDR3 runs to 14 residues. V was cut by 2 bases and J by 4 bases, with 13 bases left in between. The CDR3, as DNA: TGCGCCAGCAGCTTCACAGGAACCGAGTACGAGCAGTACTTC. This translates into CASSFTGTEYEQYF.

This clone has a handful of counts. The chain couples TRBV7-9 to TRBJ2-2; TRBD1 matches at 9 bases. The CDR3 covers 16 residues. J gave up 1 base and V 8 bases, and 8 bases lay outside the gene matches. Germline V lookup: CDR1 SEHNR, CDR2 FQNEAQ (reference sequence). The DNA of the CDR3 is TGTGCCAGCCGGTCCCAGGGACAGGGGAACACCGGGGAGCTGTTTTTT. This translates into CASRSQGQGNTGELFF.

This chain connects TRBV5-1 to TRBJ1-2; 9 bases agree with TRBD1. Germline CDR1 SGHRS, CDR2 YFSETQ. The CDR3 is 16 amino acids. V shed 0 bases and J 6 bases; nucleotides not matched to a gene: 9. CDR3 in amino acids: CASSLALQGAPDGYTF. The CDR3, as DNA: TGCGCCAGCAGCTTGGCCTTACAGGGGGCCCCGGATGGCTACACCTTC.

The CDR3 DNA is TGTGCCAGCAGCTTAGGCAGGTTCGGATACGAGCAGTACTTC. It specifies CASSLGRFGYEQYF. The J gene is TRBJ2-7, the V gene TRBV11-2; no firm D call. Deletions cut 1 base from V and 4 bases from J, with 11 bases between. The CDR3 is 14 residues long. CDR1 is SGHAT, CDR2 FQNNGV, per germline.